A selection of T cell receptor beta chains follows, all from one sample in a study of cytomegalovirus exposure and HLA in healthy donors. This table comes from immunoSEQ multiplex PCR, and its TCRdb copy is limited to in-frame clones, with some not included. The sample includes approximately 140,000 clones, around 85% of them seen just once. The sample was PBMCs. These receptors were taken from a boy younger than 18 in good health and CMV-seronegative. CDR3s include the opening cysteine and the closing phenylalanine or tryptophan. A D gene is named only where the DNA matches it firmly. Clone size is not always given. Where it is, it says once, few, many or a class for expanded clones.

size,V,J,D,CDR3,DNA
NA,TRBV5-4,TRBJ2-5,TRBD2,CASSGGGTSTETQYF,TGTGCCAGCTCTGGGGGAGGGACCTCAACGGAGACCCAGTACTTC
NA,TRBV9,TRBJ2-3,NA,CASSVAHTDTQYF,TGTGCCAGCAGCGTAGCCCACACAGATACGCAGTATTTT
NA,TRBV7-9,TRBJ1-1,NA,CASSTQTGPGAFF,TGTGCCAGCAGCACCCAGACAGGTCCGGGGGCTTTCTTT
NA,TRBV4-3,TRBJ2-7,NA,CASSQDLYAGRVRYEQYF,TGCGCCAGCAGCCAAGATCTTTATGCGGGAAGGGTCCGCTACGAGCAGTACTTC
NA,TRBV19,TRBJ1-5,NA,CASSLDPRAGQPQHF,TGTGCCAGTAGTCTAGATCCGAGAGCCGGGCAGCCCCAGCATTTT
NA,TRBV6-4,TRBJ2-3,TRBD2,CASSDITSGSPDTQYF,TGTGCCAGCAGTGATATAACTAGCGGGAGTCCAGATACGCAGTATTTT
NA,TRBV4-1,TRBJ2-5,NA,CASSQVGGRRDQYF,TGCGCCAGCAGCCAAGTAGGAGGCAGGAGGGACCAGTACTTC
once,TRBV5-4,TRBJ2-7,NA,CASSYSPISGYEQYF,TGTGCCAGCAGCTATTCTCCCATCTCGGGATACGAGCAGTACTTC
NA,TRBV9,TRBJ2-1,TRBD1,CASSPTGGSSYNEQFF,TGTGCCAGCAGCCCCACAGGGGGTAGCTCCTACAATGAGCAGTTCTTC
NA,TRBV5-6,TRBJ2-7,TRBD2,CASSTLAGVRNEQYF,TGTGCCAGCAGCACTCTAGCGGGAGTACGGAACGAGCAGTACTTC
NA,TRBV4-1,TRBJ1-3,NA,CASSQDSQGSGNTIYF,TGCGCCAGCAGCCAAGATAGTCAGGGCTCTGGAAACACCATATATTTT
NA,TRBV13,TRBJ2-7,NA,CASLNASGQTYEQYF,TGTGCCAGCTTAAACGCTTCGGGACAAACCTACGAGCAGTACTTC
NA,TRBV6-1,TRBJ2-5,TRBD2,CASSEITAGQETQYF,TGTGCCAGCAGTGAAATAACAGCGGGACAAGAGACCCAGTACTTC
NA,TRBV29-1,TRBJ2-7,TRBD2,CSATGGRNEQYF,TGCAGCGCAACGGGGGGAAGAAACGAGCAGTACTTC
NA,TRBV30,TRBJ2-5,NA,CAWSVSEPGTQYF,TGTGCCTGGAGTGTTTCCGAGCCGGGGACCCAGTACTTC
NA,TRBV19,TRBJ1-5,NA,CATGHGESNQPQHF,TGTGCCACCGGACACGGCGAGAGCAATCAGCCCCAGCATTTT
NA,TRBV4-3,TRBJ1-2,NA,CASSQERYTPYGYTF,TGCGCCAGCAGCCAAGAGAGGTACACTCCTTATGGCTACACCTTC
once,TRBV4-3,TRBJ2-5,NA,CASSQAFGTTGPQETQYF,TGCGCCAGCAGCCAAGCGTTCGGGACAACGGGCCCCCAAGAGACCCAGTACTTC
NA,TRBV2,TRBJ1-2,NA,CASRRRGGYGYTF,TGTGCCAGCAGAAGAAGGGGCGGCTATGGCTACACCTTC
NA,TRBV7-9,TRBJ1-1,NA,CSSSLGAAEAFF,TGTTCCAGCAGCTTAGGGGCAGCAGAAGCTTTCTTT
once,TRBV5-1,TRBJ2-1,TRBD2,CASSLEAGGPVRIHEQFF,TGCGCCAGCAGCTTGGAGGCGGGAGGGCCGGTTAGGATCCATGAGCAGTTCTTC
NA,TRBV7-2,TRBJ2-2,NA,CASSLDGTSGGELFF,TGTGCCAGCAGCTTAGATGGGACATCGGGCGGGGAGCTGTTTTTT
NA,TRBV10-3,TRBJ2-3,TRBD2,CASLAASGDTDTQYF,TGTGCCAGCCTAGCGGCTAGCGGGGACACAGATACGCAGTATTTT
NA,TRBV7-9,TRBJ1-5,TRBD1,CASSTGGQGAYSNQPQHF,TGTGCCAGCAGTACGGGGGGACAGGGGGCTTATAGCAATCAGCCCCAGCATTTT
NA,TRBV5-1,TRBJ1-2,NA,CASSILGGQGGYTF,TGCGCCAGCAGCATCTTGGGAGGGCAAGGTGGCTACACCTTC
NA,TRBV29-1,TRBJ2-7,TRBD2,CSVGKGTSGYEQYF,TGCAGCGTCGGAAAAGGGACTAGCGGCTACGAGCAGTACTTC
NA,TRBV6-5,TRBJ2-7,NA,CASSFRDTPEQYF,TGTGCCAGCAGTTTCCGGGACACCCCCGAGCAGTACTTC
NA,TRBV10-3,TRBJ1-2,TRBD1,CAISSPGQGSYGYTF,TGTGCCATCAGTTCACCGGGACAGGGATCCTATGGCTACACCTTC
NA,TRBV4-1,TRBJ1-3,TRBD1,CASSQDRDGNTIYF,TGCGCCAGCAGCCAGGACAGGGATGGAAACACCATATATTTT
NA,TRBV2,TRBJ1-2,TRBD1,CASSPLQGAGGYTF,TGTGCCAGCAGTCCTCTTCAGGGGGCAGGAGGCTACACCTTC
once,TRBV11-2,TRBJ2-3,TRBD2,CASSLTLAGVQYF,TGTGCCAGCAGCTTAACACTAGCGGGAGTTCAGTATTTT
once,TRBV7-2,TRBJ2-2,TRBD1,CASSLPQVGTGVAGELFF,TGTGCCAGCAGCTTACCGCAGGTGGGGACAGGGGTCGCCGGGGAGCTGTTTTTT
NA,TRBV2,TRBJ1-6,TRBD1,CASRGQESSYNSPLHF,TGTGCCAGCAGGGGACAGGAGAGCTCCTATAATTCACCCCTCCACTTT
few,TRBV2,TRBJ2-4,NA,CASEVTPKNIQYF,TGTGCCAGCGAGGTTACCCCCAAAAACATTCAGTACTTC
NA,TRBV18,TRBJ1-3,NA,CASSPLDTSPGNTIYF,TGTGCCAGCTCACCATTGGACACTTCTCCGGGAAACACCATATATTTT
once,TRBV9,TRBJ1-1,NA,CASSAVRGGGLMNTEAFF,TGTGCCAGCAGCGCGGTTAGGGGGGGCGGCCTGATGAACACTGAAGCTTTCTTT
NA,TRBV7-2,TRBJ1-5,TRBD1,CASSYGTGGQPQHF,TGTGCCAGCAGCTACGGGACAGGGGGTCAGCCCCAGCATTTT
NA,TRBV14,TRBJ1-2,NA,CASSQDLRGDGYTF,TGTGCCAGCAGCCAGGACTTGCGAGGCGATGGCTACACCTTC
NA,TRBV7-2,TRBJ1-1,TRBD1,CASSYSGTGMNTEAFF,TGTGCCAGCAGCTACAGCGGGACAGGGATGAACACTGAAGCTTTCTTT
NA,TRBV19,TRBJ2-1,NA,CASSSTAGAYNEQFF,TGTGCCAGTAGTTCGACGGCAGGGGCCTACAATGAGCAGTTCTTC
NA,TRBV6-5,TRBJ2-3,TRBD2,CASRTSGGADTQYF,TGTGCCAGCAGGACTAGCGGGGGGGCAGATACGCAGTATTTT
NA,TRBV7-2,TRBJ1-2,TRBD1,CASSRLPGQEANYGYTF,TGTGCCAGCAGCAGACTGCCGGGACAGGAAGCTAACTATGGCTACACCTTC
NA,TRBV7-2,TRBJ2-3,NA,CASSPSNTDTQYF,TGTGCCAGCTCGCCCAGTAATACAGATACGCAGTATTTT
NA,TRBV2,TRBJ2-7,NA,CASSGQQGRHEQYF,TGTGCCAGCAGCGGCCAACAGGGTCGGCACGAGCAGTACTTC
NA,TRBV4-3,TRBJ1-1,NA,CASSQEYGSEAFF,TGCGCCAGCAGCCAAGAGTACGGTTCGGAAGCTTTCTTT
NA,TRBV7-6,TRBJ2-5,NA,CASSLELGAAETQYF,TGTGCCAGCAGCTTAGAGTTGGGGGCCGCGGAGACCCAGTACTTC
NA,TRBV7-9,TRBJ1-3,NA,CASSLAGDHSGNTIYF,TGTGCCAGCAGCTTAGCCGGTGATCACTCTGGAAACACCATATATTTT
few,TRBV13,TRBJ2-1,TRBD2,CASSLSQRGKFF,TGTGCCAGCAGTTTGTCCCAGCGGGGGAAGTTCTTC
NA,TRBV10-3,TRBJ2-5,NA,CATSGGKTQYF,TGTGCCACCTCTGGGGGGAAGACCCAGTACTTC
NA,TRBV10-3,TRBJ1-3,NA,CAISHEGLSGNTIYF,TGTGCCATCAGTCACGAGGGCCTCTCTGGAAACACCATATATTTT
NA,TRBV5-6,TRBJ2-1,TRBD2,CASSMGGSGGREQFF,TGTGCCAGCAGCATGGGGGGTAGCGGGGGGCGAGAGCAGTTCTTC
few,TRBV5-6,TRBJ1-1,TRBD1,CASSVTGADTEAFF,TGTGCCAGCAGCGTAACAGGGGCTGACACTGAAGCTTTCTTT
NA,TRBV7-3,TRBJ2-1,TRBD2,CASSLGTSGNEQFF,TGTGCCAGCAGCTTAGGGACTAGCGGTAACGAGCAGTTCTTC
NA,TRBV29-1,TRBJ2-3,TRBD2,CSVEVGGISDTQYF,TGCAGCGTTGAAGTCGGGGGGATTTCAGATACGCAGTATTTT